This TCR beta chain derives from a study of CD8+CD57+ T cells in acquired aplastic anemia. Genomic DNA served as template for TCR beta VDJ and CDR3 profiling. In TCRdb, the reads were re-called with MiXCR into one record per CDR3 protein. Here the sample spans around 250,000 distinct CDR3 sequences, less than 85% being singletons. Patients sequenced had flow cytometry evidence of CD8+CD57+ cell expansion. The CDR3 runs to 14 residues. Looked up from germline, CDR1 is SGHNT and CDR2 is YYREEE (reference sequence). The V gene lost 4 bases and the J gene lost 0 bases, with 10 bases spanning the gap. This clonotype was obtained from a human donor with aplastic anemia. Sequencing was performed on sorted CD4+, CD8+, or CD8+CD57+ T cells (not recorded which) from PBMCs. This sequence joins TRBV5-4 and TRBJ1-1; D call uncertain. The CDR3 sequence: CASSVASLNTEAFF. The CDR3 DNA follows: TGTGCCAGCAGCGTAGCAAGCTTGAACACTGAAGCTTTCTTT.